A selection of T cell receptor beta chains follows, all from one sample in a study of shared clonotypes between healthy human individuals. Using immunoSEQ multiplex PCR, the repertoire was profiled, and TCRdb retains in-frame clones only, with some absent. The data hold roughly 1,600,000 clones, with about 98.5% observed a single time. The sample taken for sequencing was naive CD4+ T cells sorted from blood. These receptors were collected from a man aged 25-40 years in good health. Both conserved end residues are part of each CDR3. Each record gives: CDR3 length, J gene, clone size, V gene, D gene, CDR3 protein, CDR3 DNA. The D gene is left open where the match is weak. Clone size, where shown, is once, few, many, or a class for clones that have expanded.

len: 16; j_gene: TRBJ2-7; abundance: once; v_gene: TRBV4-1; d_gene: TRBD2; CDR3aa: CASSGFGPGLAYEQYF; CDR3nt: TGCGCCAGCAGCGGGTTCGGGCCGGGACTAGCCTACGAGCAGTACTTC
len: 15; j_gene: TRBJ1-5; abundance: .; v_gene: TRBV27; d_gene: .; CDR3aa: CASSPGSRGNQPQHF; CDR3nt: TGTGCCAGCAGTCCCGGGTCCCGCGGCAATCAGCCCCAGCATTTT
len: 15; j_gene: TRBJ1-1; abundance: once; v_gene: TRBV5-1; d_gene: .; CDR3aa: CASSPGTLVNTEAFF; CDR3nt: TGCGCCAGCAGTCCCGGGACATTGGTGAACACTGAAGCTTTCTTT
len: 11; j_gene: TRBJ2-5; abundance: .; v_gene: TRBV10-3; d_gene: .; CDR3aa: CAISVLETQYF; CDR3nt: TGTGCCATCAGTGTATTAGAGACCCAGTACTTC
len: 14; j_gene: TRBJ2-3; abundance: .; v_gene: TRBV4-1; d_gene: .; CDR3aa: CASSPGTRTDTQYF; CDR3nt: TGCGCCAGCAGCCCTGGGACTCGAACAGATACGCAGTATTTT
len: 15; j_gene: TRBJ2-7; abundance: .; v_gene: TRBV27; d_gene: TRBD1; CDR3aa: CASNRGQPLYYEQYF; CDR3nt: TGTGCCAGCAATCGGGGACAGCCTCTGTACTACGAGCAGTACTTC
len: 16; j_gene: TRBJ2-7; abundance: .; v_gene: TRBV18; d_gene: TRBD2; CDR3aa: CASSPLPSGRAYEQYF; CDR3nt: TGTGCCAGCTCACCACTTCCTAGCGGGAGGGCCTACGAGCAGTACTTC
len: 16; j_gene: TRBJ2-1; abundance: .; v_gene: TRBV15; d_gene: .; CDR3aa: CATSRDGGGGTNEQFF; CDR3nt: TGTGCCACCAGCAGAGATGGAGGAGGGGGTACGAATGAGCAGTTCTTC
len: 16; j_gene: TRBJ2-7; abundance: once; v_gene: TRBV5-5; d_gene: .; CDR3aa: CASSFLMGDHPYEQYF; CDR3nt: TGTGCCAGCAGCTTTTTAATGGGGGACCATCCCTACGAGCAGTACTTC
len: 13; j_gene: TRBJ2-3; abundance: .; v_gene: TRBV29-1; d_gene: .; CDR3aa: CSSRDWGPDTQYF; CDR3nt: TGCAGCTCCCGGGACTGGGGACCAGATACGCAGTATTTT
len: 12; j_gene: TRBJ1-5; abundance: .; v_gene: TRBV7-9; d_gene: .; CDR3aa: CASSPIIQPQHF; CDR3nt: TGTGCCAGCAGCCCGATAATTCAGCCCCAGCATTTT
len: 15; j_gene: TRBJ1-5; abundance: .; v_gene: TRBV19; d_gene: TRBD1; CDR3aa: CASSGPTGEGQPQHF; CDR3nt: TGTGCCAGTAGTGGACCGACAGGGGAGGGGCAGCCCCAGCATTTT
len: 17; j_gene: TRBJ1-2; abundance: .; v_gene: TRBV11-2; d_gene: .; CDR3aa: CASSLGSGGQFIYGYTF; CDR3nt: TGTGCCAGCAGCCTCGGGTCGGGGGGGCAGTTTATCTATGGCTACACCTTC
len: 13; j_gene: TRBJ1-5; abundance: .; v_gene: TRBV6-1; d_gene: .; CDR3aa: CASSRSGVQPQHF; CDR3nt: TGTGCCAGCAGTCGTTCAGGGGTACAGCCCCAGCATTTT
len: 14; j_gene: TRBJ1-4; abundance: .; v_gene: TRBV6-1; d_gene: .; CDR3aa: CASSERQGNEKLFF; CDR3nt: TGTGCCAGCAGTGAAAGGCAAGGAAATGAAAAACTGTTTTTT
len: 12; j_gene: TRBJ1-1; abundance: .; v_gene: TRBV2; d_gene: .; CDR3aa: CASTRGTTEAFF; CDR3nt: TGTGCCAGCACGAGGGGGACCACTGAAGCTTTCTTT
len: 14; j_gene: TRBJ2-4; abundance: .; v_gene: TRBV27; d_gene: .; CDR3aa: CASRYRDYKNIQYF; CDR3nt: TGTGCCAGCAGGTACAGGGATTACAAAAACATTCAGTACTTC
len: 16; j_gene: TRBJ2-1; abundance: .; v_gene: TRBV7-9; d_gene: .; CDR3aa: CASRRGTPRGDNEQFF; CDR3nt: TGTGCCAGCAGGCGTGGGACCCCCCGAGGTGACAATGAGCAGTTCTTC
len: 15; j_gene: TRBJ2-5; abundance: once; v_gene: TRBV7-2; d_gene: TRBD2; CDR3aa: CASNRLAGVGETQYF; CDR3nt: TGTGCCAGCAACAGATTAGCGGGAGTGGGGGAGACCCAGTACTTC
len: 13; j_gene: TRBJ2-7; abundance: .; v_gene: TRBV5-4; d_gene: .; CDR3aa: CASSLDPLYEQYF; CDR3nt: TGTGCCAGCAGCTTGGACCCTCTCTACGAGCAGTACTTC
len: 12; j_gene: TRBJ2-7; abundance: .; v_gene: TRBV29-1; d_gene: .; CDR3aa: CSVAAGAFEQYF; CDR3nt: TGCAGCGTTGCCGCAGGGGCCTTCGAGCAGTACTTC
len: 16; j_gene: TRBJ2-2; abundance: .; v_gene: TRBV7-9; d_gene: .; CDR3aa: CASSLVPGRFAGELFF; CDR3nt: TGTGCCAGCAGCTTAGTGCCGGGAAGGTTCGCCGGGGAGCTGTTTTTT
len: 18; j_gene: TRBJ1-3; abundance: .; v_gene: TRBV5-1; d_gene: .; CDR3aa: CASSWGSGGLSSGNTIYF; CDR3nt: TGCGCCAGCAGCTGGGGCTCAGGAGGCTTATCCTCTGGAAACACCATATATTTT
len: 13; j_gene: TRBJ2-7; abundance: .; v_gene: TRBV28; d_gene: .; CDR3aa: CASSMSVEFAQYF; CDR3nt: TGTGCCAGCAGTATGTCAGTGGAATTTGCGCAGTACTTC
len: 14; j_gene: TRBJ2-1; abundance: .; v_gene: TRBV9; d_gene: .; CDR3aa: CASSGQGYDNEQFF; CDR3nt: TGTGCCAGCAGCGGGCAGGGGTACGACAATGAGCAGTTCTTC
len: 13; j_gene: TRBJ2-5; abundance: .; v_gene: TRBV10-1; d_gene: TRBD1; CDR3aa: CASRGTGQETQYF; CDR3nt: TGCGCCAGCAGAGGGACAGGGCAAGAGACCCAGTACTTC
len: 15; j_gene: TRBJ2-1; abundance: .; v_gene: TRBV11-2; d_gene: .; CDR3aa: CASSLHEGKYNEQFF; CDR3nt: TGTGCCAGCAGCTTACACGAGGGGAAATACAATGAGCAGTTCTTC
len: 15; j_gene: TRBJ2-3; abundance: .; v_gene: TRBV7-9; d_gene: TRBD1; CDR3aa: CASSLGDRDTDTQYF; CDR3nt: TGTGCCAGCAGCTTAGGGGACAGGGACACAGATACGCAGTATTTT
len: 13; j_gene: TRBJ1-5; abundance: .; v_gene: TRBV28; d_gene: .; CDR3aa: CASTRDSNQPQHF; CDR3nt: TGTGCCAGTACCCGGGATAGCAATCAGCCCCAGCATTTT
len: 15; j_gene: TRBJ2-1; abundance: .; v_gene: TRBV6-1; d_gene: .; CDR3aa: CASLGQLSSYNEQFF; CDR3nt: TGTGCCAGCTTGGGCCAATTAAGCTCCTACAATGAGCAGTTCTTC
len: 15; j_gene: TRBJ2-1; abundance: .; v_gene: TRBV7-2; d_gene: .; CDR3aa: CASSPRMGGVNEQFF; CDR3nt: TGTGCCAGCAGCCCGCGAATGGGCGGGGTCAATGAGCAGTTCTTC
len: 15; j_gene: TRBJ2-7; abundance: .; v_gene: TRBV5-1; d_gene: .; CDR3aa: CASSFTQGPTYEQYF; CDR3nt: TGCGCCAGCAGCTTTACCCAGGGACCTACCTACGAGCAGTACTTC
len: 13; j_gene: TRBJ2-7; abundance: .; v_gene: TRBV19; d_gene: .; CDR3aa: CASSMAETYEQYF; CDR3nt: TGTGCCAGTAGTATGGCAGAAACCTACGAGCAGTACTTC
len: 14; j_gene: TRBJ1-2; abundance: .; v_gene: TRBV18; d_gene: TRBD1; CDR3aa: CASSLSQGANGYTF; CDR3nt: TGTGCCAGCTCACTTTCACAGGGGGCTAACGGCTACACCTTC
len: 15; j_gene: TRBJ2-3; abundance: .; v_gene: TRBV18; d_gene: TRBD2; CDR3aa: CASSITSGDTDTQYF; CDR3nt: TGTGCCAGCTCAATTACTAGCGGGGACACAGATACGCAGTATTTT
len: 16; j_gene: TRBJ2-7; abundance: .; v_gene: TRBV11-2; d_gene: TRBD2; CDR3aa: CASSSIRLAGSYEQYF; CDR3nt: TGTGCCAGCAGCTCGATCCGACTAGCGGGGTCCTACGAGCAGTACTTC
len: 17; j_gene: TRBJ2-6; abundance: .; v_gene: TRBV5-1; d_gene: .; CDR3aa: CASSLAGGKTGANVLTF; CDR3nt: TGCGCCAGCAGCTTAGCTGGGGGCAAAACTGGGGCCAACGTCCTGACTTTC
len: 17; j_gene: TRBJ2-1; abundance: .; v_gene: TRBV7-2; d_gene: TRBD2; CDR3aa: CASRPYSGTRPYNEQFF; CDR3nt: TGTGCCAGCAGACCTTATTCCGGGACTAGACCCTACAATGAGCAGTTCTTC